The 27 T cell receptor beta chains below were found in one sample sequenced in a study of shared clonotypes between healthy human individuals. The table came from immunoSEQ multiplex PCR; TCRdb's copy has only in-frame clones and leaves some out. Of about 1 million clones listed, around 82% are singletons. The source material was memory CD4+ T cells from PBMCs. Specified subset: CD45RA-negative fraction. Receptor source: a man between 18 and 35 years old in good health. Some clones in this sample may be carry-over from other donors' samples.

The chain uses TRBV7-2 and TRBJ2-7; 13 positions match TRBD2. V dropped 3 bases and J dropped 0; count of bases not matched to a gene: 11. Germline lookup yields CDR1 SGHTA and CDR2 FQGNSA. The CDR3 spans 19 residues. CDR3 nucleotide sequence: TGTGCCAGCAGCTTTTCGGCAACTAGCGGGAGGGCCCTCTCCTACGAGCAGTACTTC. Translating gives CASSFSATSGRALSYEQYF.

The chain combines TRBV7-3 with TRBJ2-1, with D unresolved. The CDR3 covers 13 residues. Germline V gene lookup returns CDR1 SGHTA and CDR2 FQGTGA. V lost 5 bases to trimming and J lost 11 bases, with 16 bases between them. CDR3 residues: CASSPGVLSKQFF. CDR3 in DNA: TGTGCCAGCAGCCCGGGTGTGCTTTCTAAGCAGTTCTTC. Variable domain in full (rest from reference TRBV7-3 and TRBJ2-1): GAGVSQTPSNKVTEKGKYVELRCDPISGHTALYWYRQSLGQGPEFLIYFQGTGAADDSGLPNDRFFAVRPEGSVSTLKIQRTERGDSAVYLCASSPGVLSKQFFGPGTRLTVL.

The chain combines TRBV7-3 with TRBJ2-4; D is possibly TRBD1 (5 bases). V dropped 5 bases and J dropped 0 bases, with 14 bases sitting between them. Germline V gene data show CDR1 as SGHTA and CDR2 as FQGTGA. This CDR3 has 16 amino acids. The CDR3 sequence: CASSEGHLIAKNIQYF. The CDR3 bases are TGTGCCAGCAGCGAAGGACATCTGATAGCCAAAAACATTCAGTACTTC.

The V gene is TRBV11-3, the J gene TRBJ2-2, with D unclear. V shed 3 bases and J shed 1 base, with 3 bases lying between them. The length of the CDR3 is 13 residues. Per the germline V gene, CDR1 is SGHNT and CDR2 is YENEEA. The CDR3: CASSFQNTGELFF. CDR3 DNA sequence: TGTGCCAGCAGCTTCCAGAACACCGGGGAGCTGTTTTTT.

This clone was seen a single time. This chain uses TRBV4-1 with TRBJ2-5, with D possibly TRBD1 on 6 matching bases. This CDR3 region has 15 residues. The germline V gene encodes CDR1 MGHRA and CDR2 YSYEKL. V was cut by 0 bases and J by 5 bases, with 13 bases left in between. CDR3 loop: CASSQEPVRGETQYF. The CDR3 region has the DNA TGCGCCAGCAGCCAAGAGCCGGTGAGGGGGGAGACCCAGTACTTC.

The genes are TRBV11-2 and TRBJ1-2, with D tentatively TRBD1 (6 bases). Germline V lookup: CDR1 SGHAT, CDR2 FQNNGV. The CDR3 totals 15 residues. Trimming removed 5 bases at V and 4 bases at J, with 17 bases between. The CDR3 DNA reads TGTGCCAGCAGCCCAACTCGAGGGGGGAGCTATGGCTACACCTTC. This sequence encodes CASSPTRGGSYGYTF.

J is TRBJ2-2 and V is TRBV11-2; possible D gene TRBD1, 6 bases. V was clipped by 2 bases and J by 3 bases, with 16 bases between them. This CDR3 contains 17 residues. In germline, CDR1 is SGHAT, CDR2 FQNNGV. The CDR3 region has the DNA TGTGCCAGCAGCTTAAACCCCCCAACAGGGTACACCGGGGAGCTGTTTTTT. This codes for CASSLNPPTGYTGELFF.

This clone was detected only once. The rearrangement joins TRBV2 to TRBJ2-3, with D unclear. V lost 4 bases, J lost 1 base, and 9 bases lay in between. The CDR3 is made up of 14 amino acids. Germline loops: CDR1 SNHLY, CDR2 FYNNEI. Here the CDR3 DNA reads TGTGCCAGCAGTGCTAGAGGCCGCACAGATACGCAGTATTTT. As protein: CASSARGRTDTQYF.

V and J are TRBV5-1 and TRBJ2-7, with D perhaps assigned TRBD1 or TRBD2 (5 bases each). The CDR3 is made up of 15 amino acids. Germline CDR1 reads SGHRS; CDR2 reads YFSETQ. The V end lost 6 bases, the J end lost 0 bases, and 16 bases lay between the germline ends. The CDR3 is CASKKGAGSSYEQYF. As DNA, the CDR3 is TGCGCCAGCAAAAAAGGGGCAGGGAGCTCCTACGAGCAGTACTTC.

The chain employs TRBV5-1 and TRBJ1-2; 8 bases are shared with TRBD1. The CDR3 extends over 14 amino acids. Germline trimming cut 3 bases from V and 6 bases from J; bases unmatched to any gene: 7. Germline V CDR1 and CDR2: SGHRS, YFSETQ. The CDR3 region has the DNA TGCGCCAGCAGCTACCTCAGGGGGCAGGATGGCTACACCTTC. Amino acid sequence: CASSYLRGQDGYTF.

The J gene is TRBJ2-5, the V gene TRBV7-9, with D tentatively TRBD2 (6 bases). Germline V gene sequence: CDR1 SEHNR, CDR2 FQNEAQ (reference sequence). The CDR3 spans 14 residues. Trimming removed 2 bases from V and 3 bases from J, with 10 bases in between. The CDR3 loop reads CASSLFASEETQYF. In DNA form, the CDR3 reads TGTGCCAGCAGCTTATTTGCTAGCGAAGAGACCCAGTACTTC.

The CDR3 protein is CASSLVTLAGVGEQYF. The CDR3 nucleotides read TGTGCCAGCAGCTTGGTTACCCTAGCGGGAGTGGGCGAGCAGTACTTC. The chain carries TRBV5-5 and TRBJ2-7; 10 bases are a match to TRBD2. The CDR3 sequence is 16 residues long. Germline assignment: CDR1 SGHKS and CDR2 YYEKEE (reference sequence). The J segment lost 6 bases and the V segment lost 0 bases, leaving 9 bases of the junction unmatched.

The V gene is TRBV28, the J gene TRBJ2-1; possible D gene TRBD2, 6 bases. From germline, CDR1 is MDHEN and CDR2 SYDVKM. The CDR3 length is 14 residues. Trimming cost V 7 bases and J 8 bases, with 18 bases left between them. CDR3 sequence reads: CASTGPPSGDEQFF. The CDR3, as DNA: TGTGCCAGCACGGGTCCTCCTTCGGGGGATGAGCAGTTCTTC.

This sequence joins TRBV15 and TRBJ2-1; unclear D gene. The V end lost 4 bases, the J end lost 4 bases, and 5 bases lay between the germline ends. The CDR3 extends over 12 amino acids. Germline CDR1 reads LNHNV; CDR2 reads YYDKDF (reference sequence). The CDR3 region is CATSKSYNEQFF. Here the CDR3 DNA reads TGTGCCACCAGCAAATCTTACAATGAGCAGTTCTTC.

As regards this clone: Other nucleotide sequences in the sample specify the same CDR3. The V and J genes are TRBV28 and TRBJ1-3; 9 nucleotides line up with TRBD1. The length of the CDR3 is 15 residues. J was trimmed by 5 bases and V by 6 bases; bases with no gene match: 8. In germline, CDR1 is MDHEN, CDR2 SYDVKM. The CDR3: CASSRTGGGRNTIYF. CDR3 DNA: TGTGCCAGCAGCCGTACAGGGGGCGGGCGAAACACCATATATTTT.

This clone occurred a few times. The CDR3 DNA sequence: TGTGCCAGCAGCTTGACGGGAGAGAGCTACGAGCAGTACTTC. It codes for CASSLTGESYEQYF. The genes are TRBV7-9 and TRBJ2-7; D may be TRBD2 (6 bases). The CDR3 runs 14 residues. In germline, CDR1 is SEHNR, CDR2 FQNEAQ (reference sequence). Trimming removed 3 bases from V and 3 bases from J, with 12 bases in between. Based on the CDR3 plus reference TRBV7-9 and TRBJ2-7, the full variable domain is DTGVSQNPRHKITKRGQNVTFRCDPISEHNRLYWYRQTLGQGPEFLTYFQNEAQLEKSRLLSDRFSAERPKGSFSTLEIQRTEQGDSAMYLCASSLTGESYEQYFGPGTRLTVT.

This clone was counted only a few times. This rearrangement joins TRBV15 to TRBJ1-1, with a possible D match to TRBD1 (6 bases). CDR1 and CDR2 from the germline V gene are LNHNV and YYDKDF (reference sequence). Deletions cut 8 bases from V and 0 bases from J, with 10 bases between. This CDR3 is built from 13 residues. CDR3 DNA: TGTGCCACCTCCCAGGGGCTGAACACTGAAGCTTTCTTT. This gives the protein CATSQGLNTEAFF.

CDR3 bases: TGTGCCAGCAGCCCACAGGTGGCTAGTGCGTACGAGCAGTACTTC. Its protein is CASSPQVASAYEQYF. The chain couples TRBV11-2 to TRBJ2-7, with D possibly matching TRBD1 (5 bases). Germline V gene sequence: CDR1 SGHAT, CDR2 FQNNGV. Trimming took 5 bases from V and 4 from J, leaving 18 bases between them. The CDR3 extends over 15 amino acids.

The rearrangement links TRBV4-2 to TRBJ1-5, with a possible D match to TRBD1 (5 bases). CDR1 and CDR2 (germline): LGHNA, YNFKEQ. This CDR3 is 15 amino acids long. Trimming removed 1 base at V and 3 bases at J, with 10 bases between. The DNA for the CDR3 is TGTGCCAGCAGCCAAGCGAGACAGATCAATCAGCCCCAGCATTTT. Protein: CASSQARQINQPQHF.

Details on this clone: The sample holds other DNA sequences that translate to the same CDR3. The rearrangement joins TRBV6-1 to TRBJ2-7; 7 bases agree with TRBD1. Trimming cost V 4 bases and J 0 bases; bases outside gene matches: 3. Germline lookup yields CDR1 MNHNS and CDR2 SASEGT. The CDR3 extends over 14 amino acids. CDR3 in amino acids: CASSADRFSYEQYF. In nucleotides, the CDR3 is TGTGCCAGCAGTGCGGACAGGTTCTCCTACGAGCAGTACTTC.

The V and J genes are TRBV28 and TRBJ1-1, with D maybe TRBD1 (6 bases). This CDR3 has 13 residues. V lost 3 bases and J lost 5, with 10 bases in between. Germline V CDR1 and CDR2: MDHEN, SYDVKM. DNA of the CDR3: TGTGCCAGCAGTTTCCAGGGGAGGACTGAAGCTTTCTTT. Translated, it gives CASSFQGRTEAFF.

This clone was counted a single time. The V and J genes are TRBV30 and TRBJ2-2; a weak D match, TRBD1 (5 bases). The CDR3 spans 16 residues. Trimming stripped 5 bases from V and 2 bases from J, with 18 bases between. Germline loops: CDR1 GTSNPN, CDR2 SVGIG (reference sequence). CDR3 coding DNA: TGTGCCTGGGGTAGAAGGGGTAAGCGTAACACCGGGGAGCTGTTTTTT. It yields the protein CAWGRRGKRNTGELFF.

Notes on this clone: A clone one base away is much larger, so this may be a read error. The chain is built from TRBV6-1 and TRBJ1-5, with D possibly matching TRBD1 (5 bases). Trimming pared 6 bases from V and 2 bases from J, leaving 11 bases between. The CDR3 totals 14 residues. The V gene's germline CDR1 is MNHNS and CDR2 SASEGT. DNA of the CDR3: TGTGCCAGCAGCCGGGGGGTAGGCAATCAGCCCCAGCATTTT. Its translation is CASSRGVGNQPQHF.

The V and J genes are TRBV7-9 and TRBJ2-5; perhaps TRBD2 as D (6 bases). V lost 0 bases to trimming and J lost 2 bases, with 16 bases between them. Germline loops: CDR1 SEHNR, CDR2 FQNEAQ (reference sequence). This CDR3 spans 17 amino acids. This CDR3 reads CASSLAAGSLVQETQYF. CDR3 bases: TGTGCCAGCAGCTTAGCTGCCGGGAGTCTGGTACAAGAGACCCAGTACTTC.

The V gene is TRBV7-3, the J gene TRBJ2-1; the match to TRBD2 covers 10 bases. V dropped 4 bases and J dropped 5; count of bases not matched to a gene: 14. Germline CDR1 is SGHTA and CDR2 is FQGTGA. The CDR3 consists of 18 residues. The CDR3 region is CASSSFSSGSGADNEQFF. The DNA for the CDR3 is TGTGCCAGCAGCTCGTTCTCTAGCGGGAGCGGAGCAGACAATGAGCAGTTCTTC.

This sequence joins TRBV9 and TRBJ2-3, with a weak D call TRBD1 (5 bases). Per the germline V gene, CDR1 is SGDLS and CDR2 is YYNGEE. The CDR3 is made up of 17 amino acids. Between the trimmed V and J ends, which lost 0 bases and 2 bases, there was a span of 16 bases. CDR3 residues: CASSVDSPVGVTDTQYF. The CDR3 DNA reads as TGTGCCAGCAGCGTAGATAGTCCCGTAGGGGTCACAGATACGCAGTATTTT.

This chain links TRBV5-1 with TRBJ1-3; 9 bases agree with TRBD1. This CDR3 comprises 15 residues. V was clipped by 3 bases and J by 0 bases; unmatched bases: 1. Germline-derived CDR1 and CDR2 are SGHRS and YFSETQ. The CDR3 sequence is CASSWTGASGNTIYF. CDR3 DNA: TGCGCCAGCAGCTGGACAGGGGCCTCTGGAAACACCATATATTTT.